Below, 20 T cell receptor beta chains from the same sample are listed, as sequenced in a study of cytomegalovirus exposure and HLA in healthy donors. Primers included in the PCR were 60 Vbeta and 13 Jbeta primers. The table came from immunoSEQ multiplex PCR; TCRdb's copy has only in-frame clones and leaves some out. Of a few hundred thousand clones in the sample, roughly 91% were seen once. The material sequenced was PBMCs. The receptors shown here come from a girl aged 2-10 years in good health and CMV-seronegative.

This clone was seen a single time. This chain joins TRBV28 and TRBJ1-2; 8 bases align to TRBD1. CDR3 length: 17 residues. Germline lookup yields CDR1 MDHEN and CDR2 SYDVKM. V trimming: 1 base; J trimming: 2 bases; junction bases outside the gene matches: 9. CDR3 bases: TGTGCCAGCAGTTTATTTCCCGCCTGGACAGGGAACTATGGCTACACCTTC. Translating gives CASSLFPAWTGNYGYTF.

The V and J genes are TRBV19 and TRBJ1-1; D may be TRBD1 (6 bases). V was clipped by 10 bases and J by 1 base, with 10 bases between them. CDR1 and CDR2 from the germline V gene are LNHDA and SQIVND (reference sequence). This CDR3 region has 12 residues. CDR3 sequence: CATGQRNTEAFF. The CDR3 DNA follows: TGTGCCACCGGACAGAGGAACACTGAAGCTTTCTTT. The complete variable domain, with remaining parts taken from reference TRBV19 and TRBJ1-1, reads DGGITQSPKYLFRKEGQNVTLSCEQNLNHDAMYWYRQDPGQGLRLIYYSQIVNDFQKGDIAEGYSVSREKKESFPLTVTSAQKNPTAFYLCATGQRNTEAFFGQGTRLTVV.

The table lists this clone with a few counts. The rearrangement joins TRBV5-1 to TRBJ1-2, with a tentative D call TRBD1 (5 bases). The V gene's germline CDR1 is SGHRS and CDR2 YFSETQ. With 2 bases removed from V and 6 bases from J, the gap between germline ends came to 11 bases. CDR3 length: 13 residues. The CDR3 bases are TGCGCCAGCAGCTTCGGGGGAGCAGATGGCTACACCTTC. It codes for CASSFGGADGYTF. Supplemented by reference TRBV5-1 and TRBJ1-2, the full variable domain reads KAGVTQTPRYLIKTRGQQVTLSCSPISGHRSVSWYQQTPGQGLQFLFEYFSETQRNKGNFPGRFSGRQFSNSRSEMNVSTLELGDSALYLCASSFGGADGYTFGSGTRLTVV.

The chain carries TRBV2 and TRBJ2-7; D might be TRBD1 (5 bases). CDR1 and CDR2 from the germline V gene are SNHLY and FYNNEI. CDR3 length equals 12 residues. Deletions cut 8 bases from V and 2 bases from J, with 10 bases between. CDR3 residues: CASLTETYEQYF. The DNA for the CDR3 is TGTGCCAGCTTGACAGAAACCTACGAGCAGTACTTC. Variable domain in full (rest from reference TRBV2 and TRBJ2-7): EPEVTQTPSHQVTQMGQEVILRCVPISNHLYFYWYRQILGQKVEFLVSFYNNEISEKSEIFDDQFSVERPDGSNFTLKIRSTKLEDSAMYFCASLTETYEQYFGPGTRLTVT.

The chain recombines TRBV10-2 with TRBJ2-7; TRBD1 agrees at 7 bases. The V gene's germline CDR1 is WSHSY and CDR2 SAAADI. The CDR3 is made up of 10 amino acids. V lost 7 bases and J lost 12; bases outside the gene matches: 6. The CDR3: CASNYGDRYF. CDR3 sequence (DNA): TGCGCCAGCAACTACGGGGACAGGTACTTC.

This sequence joins TRBV19 and TRBJ1-1; D unresolved. V lost 1 base, J lost 6 bases, and 9 bases lay in between. The CDR3 spans 13 residues. Per germline, CDR1 LNHDA and CDR2 SQIVND (reference sequence). CDR3 bases: TGTGCCAGTAGTATAGGAGGAGGTCCTGAAGCTTTCTTT. Amino acids: CASSIGGGPEAFF.

The rearrangement links TRBV11-2 to TRBJ2-5; TRBD2 aligns across 12 bases. Germline V lookup: CDR1 SGHAT, CDR2 FQNNGV. The ends lost 0 bases at V and 5 bases at J; junction bases unmatched: 1. The CDR3 totals 15 residues. DNA of the CDR3: TGTGCCAGCAGCTTAGAGCTAGCGGGGGGGGAGACCCAGTACTTC. It codes for CASSLELAGGETQYF.

The chain recombines TRBV29-1 with TRBJ1-2; D is ambiguous. The CDR3 is 12 amino acids. V was trimmed by 7 bases and J by 3 bases, leaving 12 bases between them. Germline CDR1 is SQVTM and CDR2 is ANQGSEA. The CDR3 DNA is TGCAGCGCCCTTGAGACTGACTATGGCTACACCTTC. Protein: CSALETDYGYTF.

V and J are TRBV5-6 and TRBJ2-1; the D is unclear. Germline loops: CDR1 SGHDT, CDR2 YYEEEE. V lost 0 bases and J lost 4, with 8 bases in between. The CDR3 consists of 14 residues. The CDR3 bases are TGTGCCAGCAGCTTGGGTACGGGTTACAATGAGCAGTTCTTC. This encodes CASSLGTGYNEQFF.

V usage is TRBV6-4 and J usage is TRBJ2-5, with TRBD2 identical over 7 bases. V lost 8 bases to trimming and J lost 2 bases; unmatched junction nucleotides: 11. This CDR3 is built from 15 residues. Germline values: CDR1 MRHNA, CDR2 SNTAGT. The CDR3 loop reads CASPRAGLSQETQYF. The CDR3 DNA follows: TGTGCCAGCCCCCGAGCGGGGCTATCGCAAGAGACCCAGTACTTC.

The V call is TRBV30, the J call TRBJ1-5; 9 bases map to TRBD1. Trimming cost V 3 bases and J 5 bases; bases outside gene matches: 8. The length of the CDR3 is 15 residues. Per germline, CDR1 GTSNPN and CDR2 SVGIG (reference sequence). The CDR3 is CAWRRTGEVHQPQHF. CDR3 DNA: TGTGCCTGGAGACGGACAGGGGAAGTTCATCAGCCCCAGCATTTT.

The CDR3 bases are TGTGCCGCCGGACAGGGGAATTCACCCCTCCACTTT. This sequence encodes CAAGQGNSPLHF. The rearrangement links TRBV19 to TRBJ1-6; 9 nucleotides line up with TRBD1. Germline V lookup: CDR1 LNHDA, CDR2 SQIVND (reference sequence). The length of the CDR3 is 12 residues. Trimming took 11 bases from V and 7 from J; bases not matched to a gene: 3.

The chain links TRBV7-9 to TRBJ2-7, with TRBD1 matching over 7 bases. Losses at the gene ends were 4 bases for V and 2 bases for J; bases not matched to a gene: 8. This CDR3 spans 15 amino acids. The germline gives CDR1 SEHNR, CDR2 FQNEAQ (reference sequence). The CDR3: CASSYGTATPYEQYF. The CDR3 DNA reads TGTGCCAGCAGCTACGGGACAGCCACCCCCTACGAGCAGTACTTC.

The V call is TRBV2, the J call TRBJ2-2; 8 bases match TRBD1. The CDR3 runs to 15 residues. Germline V gene data show CDR1 as SNHLY and CDR2 as FYNNEI. Unmatched junction bases numbered 7, after V lost 7 bases and J lost 3 bases. CDR3 sequence: CASKGTGGYTGELFF. CDR3 bases: TGTGCCAGCAAAGGTACAGGGGGTTACACCGGGGAGCTGTTTTTT.

V usage is TRBV27 and J usage is TRBJ2-3; 12 bases fit TRBD2. The V and J ends lost 7 bases and 4 bases, in that order; junction bases with no gene match: 3. Germline assignment: CDR1 MNHEY and CDR2 SMNVEV (reference sequence). The CDR3 has 14 amino acids. The CDR3 loop is CASTGLAGADTQYF. DNA for the CDR3: TGTGCCAGCACGGGACTAGCGGGCGCAGATACGCAGTATTTT.

V is TRBV11-1 and J is TRBJ2-7; tentative D call: TRBD1 (6 bases). V was trimmed by 2 bases and J by 4 bases, leaving 6 bases between them. The CDR3 is made up of 12 amino acids. Germline CDR1 is SGHAT and CDR2 is FQDESV (reference sequence). The CDR3: CASSLQGYEQYF. CDR3 nucleotides: TGTGCCAGCAGCTTACAGGGGTACGAGCAGTACTTC.

V usage is TRBV4-1 and J usage is TRBJ2-3; unclear D gene. V was cut by 0 bases and J by 11 bases, with 9 bases left in between. CDR3 length: 12 amino acids. CDR1 is MGHRA and CDR2 is YSYEKL in the germline V gene. In DNA, the CDR3 is TGCGCCAGCAGCCAAGACGAGTATGGGCAGTATTTT. It translates to CASSQDEYGQYF.

This clone has just one count. The V call is TRBV6-1, the J call TRBJ2-7; no clear D gene. V was pared by 2 bases and J by 5 bases, with 13 bases between. CDR1 MNHNS and CDR2 SASEGT come from the germline V gene. The CDR3 extends over 14 amino acids. The CDR3 here is CASSETARKDEQYF. The CDR3 DNA reads TGTGCCAGCAGTGAAACGGCCAGGAAGGACGAGCAGTACTTC.

The CDR3 protein is CSVASGRTIGEQYF. In DNA, the CDR3 is TGCAGCGTTGCTAGCGGTAGGACGATCGGCGAGCAGTACTTC. The chain recombines TRBV29-1 with TRBJ2-7, with 7 positions matching TRBD2. The CDR3 sequence is 14 residues long. Looked up from germline, CDR1 is SQVTM and CDR2 is ANQGSEA. Losses at the gene ends were 4 bases for V and 6 bases for J; bases not matched to a gene: 12.

This clone showed up just once. The rearrangement joins TRBV9 to TRBJ2-1; maybe TRBD2 (7 bases). The germline gives CDR1 SGDLS, CDR2 YYNGEE. The CDR3 is 14 amino acids. V was pared by 3 bases and J by 6 bases, with 13 bases between. CDR3 protein: CASSAGGPSNEQFF. The CDR3 region has the DNA TGTGCCAGCAGCGCCGGGGGGCCCAGCAATGAGCAGTTCTTC.